A selection of T cell receptor beta chains follows, all from one sample in a study of T-cell reconstitution after alpha-beta-depleted transplantation in children. TCRdb re-called the PCR reads through MiXCR, storing one row per CDR3 protein. The sample shows about 610,000 distinct CDR3 sequences, more than 9% of them seen only once. The sample here was PBMCs from the stem cell graft donor, taken from the stem cell graft. These receptors originate from a human donor who donated a stem cell graft to a child with acute myeloid leukemia. CDR3s include the opening cysteine and the closing phenylalanine or tryptophan. D genes are given only for firm matches. Only part of the rows carry a size: once, few, many, or a class if the clone is expanded.

D: -
V: TRBV6-1
size: many
J: TRBJ2-1
CDR3: CASRPGGPSSSYNEQFF
DNA: TGTGCCAGCAGACCCGGGGGGCCCTCCAGCTCCTACAATGAGCAGTTCTTC

D: -
V: TRBV11-2
size: few
J: TRBJ2-7
CDR3: CASSRNVGEQYF
DNA: TGTGCCAGCAGCCGAAATGTAGGAGAGCAGTACTTC

D: -
V: TRBV6-5
size: few
J: TRBJ1-1
CDR3: CASSYSPVLNTEAFF
DNA: TGTGCCAGCAGTTACTCACCCGTGCTGAACACTGAAGCTTTCTTT

D: TRBD2
V: TRBV4-3
size: many
J: TRBJ2-5
CDR3: CASSQVWGLAGERETQYF
DNA: TGCGCCAGCAGCCAAGTGTGGGGACTAGCGGGAGAAAGAGAGACCCAGTACTTC

D: TRBD2
V: TRBV6-5
size: -
J: TRBJ2-5
CDR3: CASSPTTSGNEETQYF
DNA: TGTGCCAGCAGTCCGACTACTAGCGGGAACGAAGAGACCCAGTACTTC

D: -
V: TRBV21-1
size: few
J: TRBJ2-4
CDR3: CASSKGSSGGAKNIQYF
DNA: TGTGCCAGCAGCAAAGGATCTAGCGGAGGGGCCAAAAACATTCAGTACTTC

D: TRBD2
V: TRBV7-9
size: -
J: TRBJ2-3
CDR3: CASSLVGLAFTDTQYF
DNA: TGTGCCAGCAGCTTAGTGGGACTAGCCTTCACAGATACGCAGTATTTT

D: -
V: TRBV7-2
size: few
J: TRBJ2-1
CDR3: CASSWVPSFNEQFF
DNA: TGTGCCAGCAGCTGGGTTCCAAGTTTCAATGAGCAGTTCTTC

D: -
V: TRBV29-1
size: many
J: TRBJ2-1
CDR3: CSTRRGFYNEQFF
DNA: TGCAGCACCCGACGGGGGTTCTACAATGAGCAGTTCTTC

D: -
V: TRBV28
size: few
J: TRBJ2-5
CDR3: CASTLGGGAETQYF
DNA: TGTGCCAGCACCTTGGGAGGGGGCGCGGAGACCCAGTACTTC

D: -
V: TRBV20-1
size: few
J: TRBJ2-1
CDR3: CSARVGSGVEWNSQFF
DNA: TGCAGTGCTAGAGTAGGGTCGGGGGTTGAATGGAATAGTCAGTTCTTC

D: -
V: TRBV7-9
size: -
J: TRBJ2-1
CDR3: CASSLGGGTGDEQFF
DNA: TGTGCCAGCAGCTTAGGTGGCGGGACGGGGGATGAGCAGTTCTTC

D: -
V: TRBV10-2
size: many
J: TRBJ2-3
CDR3: CASSALTTSTDTQYF
DNA: TGCGCCAGCAGTGCACTAACGACAAGCACAGATACGCAGTATTTT

D: -
V: TRBV20-1
size: few
J: TRBJ2-2
CDR3: CSARVNSRGTGELFF
DNA: TGCAGTGCTAGAGTTAATAGCCGGGGCACCGGGGAGCTGTTTTTT

D: -
V: TRBV28
size: -
J: TRBJ2-4
CDR3: CASSLGTLKNIQYF
DNA: TGTGCCAGCAGCCTCGGGACACTAAAAAACATTCAGTACTTC

D: TRBD2
V: TRBV4-2
size: -
J: TRBJ2-1
CDR3: CAISTGLAVLATYNEQFF
DNA: TGTGCCATCAGCACGGGGCTAGCGGTCTTAGCGACATACAATGAGCAGTTCTTC

D: -
V: TRBV7-8
size: many
J: TRBJ2-1
CDR3: CASSSTFELSYNEQFF
DNA: TGTGCCAGCAGCTCAACCTTTGAATTATCCTACAATGAGCAGTTCTTC

D: TRBD2
V: TRBV20-1
size: -
J: TRBJ2-3
CDR3: CSARVSGGGTSTDTQYF
DNA: TGCAGTGCTAGAGTTAGCGGGGGGGGGACTAGCACAGATACGCAGTATTTT

D: -
V: TRBV29-1
size: many
J: TRBJ2-7
CDR3: CSVDTGSSYEQYF
DNA: TGCAGCGTTGACACAGGGAGCTCCTACGAGCAGTACTTC

D: -
V: TRBV5-1
size: few
J: TRBJ2-7
CDR3: CASSDSGKPYEQYF
DNA: TGCGCCAGCAGCGATTCCGGGAAGCCCTACGAGCAGTACTTC

D: TRBD2
V: TRBV27
size: -
J: TRBJ2-7
CDR3: CASSSRTSGTTYEQYF
DNA: TGTGCCAGCAGTTCCCGGACTAGCGGGACCACCTACGAGCAGTACTTC

D: TRBD1
V: TRBV5-1
size: many
J: TRBJ2-3
CDR3: CASRDSKSTDTQYF
DNA: TGCGCCAGCCGGGACAGTAAGAGCACAGATACGCAGTATTTT

D: -
V: TRBV29-1
size: many
J: TRBJ2-5
CDR3: CSVGPGRETQYF
DNA: TGCAGCGTTGGTCCAGGGAGGGAGACCCAGTACTTC

D: TRBD1
V: TRBV7-9
size: few
J: TRBJ2-7
CDR3: CASKMLGTGGEQYF
DNA: TGTGCCAGCAAGATGCTGGGGACAGGGGGCGAGCAGTACTTC

D: -
V: TRBV15
size: -
J: TRBJ2-1
CDR3: CATSREPGALHNEQFF
DNA: TGTGCCACCAGCAGAGAACCGGGAGCTCTACACAATGAGCAGTTCTTC

D: -
V: TRBV5-1
size: few
J: TRBJ2-4
CDR3: CASSSPTGRGAKNIQYF
DNA: TGCGCCAGCAGCTCCCCGACAGGGAGGGGAGCCAAAAACATTCAGTACTTC

D: TRBD1
V: TRBV12-3/TRBV12-4
size: few
J: TRBJ1-4
CDR3: CASSLIQGSKLFF
DNA: TGTGCCAGCAGTTTAATACAGGGGAGCAAACTGTTTTTT

D: -
V: TRBV24-1
size: -
J: TRBJ1-5
CDR3: CATTEGASNQPQHF
DNA: TGTGCCACCACCGAAGGAGCTAGCAATCAGCCCCAGCATTTT

D: TRBD2
V: TRBV20-1
size: -
J: TRBJ2-1
CDR3: CSARRLAGTYNEQFF
DNA: TGCAGTGCTAGGCGACTAGCGGGAACCTACAATGAGCAGTTCTTC

D: TRBD2
V: TRBV20-1
size: -
J: TRBJ2-3
CDR3: CSARSWGGGSTDTQYF
DNA: TGCAGTGCGAGAAGCTGGGGCGGGGGAAGCACAGATACGCAGTATTTT

D: -
V: TRBV29-1
size: -
J: TRBJ1-1
CDR3: CSVAYRAGNTEAFF
DNA: TGCAGCGTCGCCTACAGGGCGGGGAACACTGAAGCTTTCTTT

D: -
V: TRBV12-3/TRBV12-4
size: few
J: TRBJ1-1
CDR3: CATILQENTEAFF
DNA: TGTGCCACCATACTCCAGGAGAACACTGAAGCTTTCTTT

D: TRBD1
V: TRBV7-9
size: -
J: TRBJ2-3
CDR3: CTSSYRQGSGDTQYF
DNA: TGTACCAGCAGCTATCGACAGGGCTCGGGCGATACGCAGTATTTT

D: -
V: TRBV20-1
size: few
J: TRBJ1-2
CDR3: CSAPASGLYGYTF
DNA: TGCAGTGCCCCGGCATCTGGCCTCTATGGCTACACCTTC

D: -
V: TRBV4-3
size: few
J: TRBJ2-1
CDR3: CASSQVGYNEQFF
DNA: TGCGCCAGCAGCCAAGTAGGATACAATGAGCAGTTCTTC

D: -
V: TRBV12-3/TRBV12-4
size: many
J: TRBJ1-1
CDR3: CASSGGARTEAFF
DNA: TGTGCCAGCAGTGGGGGGGCTCGCACTGAAGCTTTCTTT

D: -
V: TRBV29-1
size: few
J: TRBJ2-7
CDR3: CSFSPRDNTYEQYF
DNA: TGCAGCTTTTCCCCGCGGGACAACACCTACGAGCAGTACTTC

D: -
V: TRBV20-1
size: -
J: TRBJ1-4
CDR3: CSARGTEKSTNEKLFF
DNA: TGCAGTGCTAGAGGGACAGAAAAATCAACTAATGAAAAACTGTTTTTT

D: TRBD2
V: TRBV5-8
size: many
J: TRBJ2-7
CDR3: CASTGGLVMDEQYF
DNA: TGTGCTAGCACGGGGGGACTAGTCATGGACGAGCAGTACTTC

D: TRBD2
V: TRBV28
size: -
J: TRBJ2-1
CDR3: CASSLGRGGGNNEQFF
DNA: TGTGCCAGCAGTTTAGGGCGGGGCGGGGGGAACAATGAGCAGTTCTTC

D: TRBD2
V: TRBV5-1
size: -
J: TRBJ2-1
CDR3: CASSPGALAGGAGEQFF
DNA: TGCGCCAGCAGCCCTGGGGCCCTAGCGGGAGGCGCGGGTGAGCAGTTCTTC

D: -
V: TRBV4-3
size: few
J: TRBJ2-7
CDR3: CASSQEGQGPLGYEQYF
DNA: TGCGCCAGCAGCCAAGAGGGGCAGGGGCCTCTAGGGTACGAGCAGTACTTC

D: -
V: TRBV7-8
size: few
J: TRBJ1-1
CDR3: CASSLNRQGHEAFF
DNA: TGTGCCAGCAGCTTAAACCGGCAGGGGCATGAAGCTTTCTTT

D: TRBD1
V: TRBV29-1
size: -
J: TRBJ1-1
CDR3: CSGGQASFTEAFF
DNA: TGCAGCGGGGGACAGGCCTCTTTCACTGAAGCTTTCTTT

D: -
V: TRBV15
size: many
J: TRBJ2-3
CDR3: CATSRFGTQSTDTQYF
DNA: TGTGCCACCAGCAGGTTTGGGACCCAAAGCACAGATACGCAGTATTTT

D: -
V: TRBV10-3
size: many
J: TRBJ2-5
CDR3: CAISESSGAQYF
DNA: TGTGCCATCAGTGAGTCGTCGGGGGCCCAGTACTTC

D: -
V: TRBV5-1
size: -
J: TRBJ2-2
CDR3: CASSSSLGGAAELFF
DNA: TGCGCCAGCAGCTCCTCGTTGGGTGGGGCAGCGGAGCTGTTTTTT